This T cell receptor beta chain was identified in a study of cytomegalovirus exposure and HLA in healthy donors. Overall study findings and caveats: Looking again later, the authors saw that most CMV-associated TCR beta chains seemed HLA-restricted. At a 0.05 false discovery rate, a later analysis found 15,000 to 20,000 TCR beta sequences to be associated with HLA alleles. A later analysis showed TCR association rates differing by HLA locus, peaking at DRB1 and lowest at HLA-C.

This PCR relied on a set of 60 Vbeta primers and 13 Jbeta primers. Sequencing was performed with immunoSEQ multiplex PCR; in TCRdb, only in-frame clones are kept and a portion is missing. The sample holds around 190,000 clones, 65% to 90% seen once. Looked up from germline, CDR1 is MDHEN and CDR2 is SYDVKM. The CDR3 length is 15 residues. Trimming took off 3 bases at V and 1 base at J, with 9 bases between the two ends. Note on this clone: Its antigen is not known.

This TCR derives from a woman younger than 45 in good health and CMV-seronegative. J is TRBJ2-2 and V is TRBV28; a possible D gene is TRBD1 (5 bases). Sequenced: PBMCs. The CDR3 loop reads CASSFTGWNTGELFF. CDR3 DNA sequence: TGTGCCAGCAGTTTCACAGGATGGAACACCGGGGAGCTGTTTTTT.